These 19 T cell receptor beta chains came from one sample sequenced in a study of regulatory T cells in long-lasting Graves disease. Assembly of TCR beta libraries relied on iRepertoire HTBI primers together with Arm-PCR of CDR3 regions. Each CDR3 protein is one row after TCRdb ran MiXCR on the multiplex PCR reads. The sample lists about 460,000 distinct CDR3 sequences; 20% to 25% were seen once. Regarding time point: persistent/refractory GD, antithyroid drugs over 5 years with positive TRAb. From RNA extracted from PBMCs, the TCR library was made. Sample: peripheral blood mononuclear cells (PBMCs), taken when the disease was refractory, from a patient treated with antithyroid drugs. The receptors originated from a female donor with Graves disease.

J is TRBJ2-7 and V is TRBV15; 8 bases are shared with TRBD1. The length of the CDR3 is 15 residues. The junction had 7 bases not matched to a gene; V was cut back by 1 base and J by 5 bases. From germline, CDR1 is LNHNV and CDR2 YYDKDF (reference sequence). The CDR3 DNA follows: TGTGCCACCAGCAGAGGGACAGGGTACTACCACGAGCAGTACTTC. This codes for CATSRGTGYYHEQYF.

There are a few counts of this clonotype. This chain uses TRBV7-2 with TRBJ2-7, with TRBD1 matching 7 bases. The J segment lost 3 bases and the V segment lost 5 bases, leaving 10 bases of the junction unmatched. Germline CDR1 reads SGHTA; CDR2 reads FQGNSA. CDR3 length equals 15 residues. CDR3 loop: CASSLRTGEFYEQYF. The DNA of the CDR3 is TGTGCCAGCAGCCTCCGGACAGGTGAATTCTACGAGCAGTACTTC.

The chain recombines TRBV6-1 with TRBJ1-2; D unresolved. Germline lookup yields CDR1 MNHNS and CDR2 SASEGT. Between the trimmed V and J ends, which lost 5 bases and 4 bases, there was a span of 17 bases. This CDR3 contains 15 residues. The CDR3 region is CASSPARPPGYGYTF. In DNA form, the CDR3 reads TGTGCCAGCAGTCCAGCGCGGCCTCCGGGCTATGGCTACACCTTC.

Many counts were recorded for this clonotype. V and J are TRBV28 and TRBJ2-2; D is uncertain. Between the trimmed V and J ends, which lost 8 bases and 4 bases, there was a span of 17 bases. The CDR3 spans 15 residues. Germline CDR1 is MDHEN and CDR2 is SYDVKM. In nucleotides, the CDR3 is TGTGCCAGCGGGTACGACGGCGCATTCACCGGGGAGCTGTTTTTT. Translation: CASGYDGAFTGELFF.

The V gene is TRBV11-2, the J gene TRBJ2-7, with TRBD1 matching over 8 bases. The CDR3 covers 14 residues. Germline trimming cut 9 bases from V and 3 bases from J; bases unmatched to any gene: 10. In germline, CDR1 is SGHAT, CDR2 FQNNGV. CDR3 DNA sequence: TGTGCCAGTCGGCGACAGGGGCTTATCTACGAGCAGTACTTC. Translated, it gives CASRRQGLIYEQYF.

V usage is TRBV7-6 and J usage is TRBJ2-7; tentatively, D is TRBD2 (5 bases). Germline CDR1 reads SGHVS; CDR2 reads FNYEAQ. The ends were cut back, 6 bases at V and 4 bases at J, with 22 bases in the middle. CDR3 length equals 16 residues. The CDR3 DNA reads TGTGCCAGCAGTAGGGCCGGGGATAGGGCCATGTACGAGCAGTACTTC. It specifies CASSRAGDRAMYEQYF.

The chain has TRBV30 and TRBJ1-1, with a weak D call TRBD1 (5 bases). V was clipped by 4 bases and J by 3 bases, with 9 bases between them. The germline CDR1 and CDR2 sequences are GTSNPN and SVGIG (reference sequence). The CDR3 spans 12 residues. CDR3 in amino acids: CAWIRGHTEAFF. The CDR3 DNA follows: TGTGCCTGGATACGGGGCCACACTGAAGCTTTCTTT.

There are many counts of this clonotype. The chain links TRBV19 to TRBJ1-2, with D uncertain. The CDR3 extends over 14 amino acids. Between the trimmed V and J ends, which lost 3 bases and 0 bases, there was a span of 8 bases. CDR1 and CDR2 (germline): LNHDA, SQIVND (reference sequence). The CDR3 DNA is TGTGCCAGTAGTATGTGGGGAACTAACTATGGCTACACCTTC. Its protein is CASSMWGTNYGYTF.

V is TRBV28 and J is TRBJ1-5; TRBD1 matches 7 bases. The CDR3 is 16 amino acids. Germline V gene data show CDR1 as MDHEN and CDR2 as SYDVKM. With 2 bases clipped from V and 2 bases from J, the junction kept 6 bases outside the gene matches. CDR3 in DNA: TGTGCCAGCAGTTTAGCTTGGCAGGGGGGCAATCAGCCCCAGCATTTT. This gives the protein CASSLAWQGGNQPQHF.

This clonotype occurred many times. This sequence joins TRBV11-2 and TRBJ2-5; 14 positions agree with TRBD2. The trim removed 5 bases at V and 4 bases at J, leaving 6 bases unmatched. CDR3 length equals 16 residues. From germline, CDR1 is SGHAT and CDR2 FQNNGV. CDR3 bases: TGTGCCAGCAGCGGGCGACTAGCGGGGGGGCGAGAGACCCAGTACTTC. It yields the protein CASSGRLAGGRETQYF.

The chain recombines TRBV18 with TRBJ1-1; TRBD1 matches at 11 bases. CDR1 is KGHSH and CDR2 is LQKENI in the germline V gene. The CDR3 extends over 14 amino acids. With V trimmed by 1 base and J by 6 bases, 1 base remained unmatched. CDR3 nucleotides: TGTGCCAGCTCACCACAGGGACAGGGGGCTGAAGCTTTCTTT. Protein product: CASSPQGQGAEAFF.

The chain has TRBV20-1 and TRBJ2-7; the match to TRBD2 covers 10 bases. Losses at the gene ends were 6 bases for V and 4 bases for J; bases not matched to a gene: 9. Per the germline V gene, CDR1 is DFQATT and CDR2 is SNEGSKA (reference sequence). The CDR3 has 14 residues. The CDR3 spells CSAIPLAGDYEQYF. CDR3 DNA sequence: TGCAGTGCGATACCCCTAGCGGGAGATTACGAGCAGTACTTC.

V and J are TRBV5-1 and TRBJ1-5; the D gene is possibly TRBD1 (5 bases). The CDR3 extends over 15 amino acids. The germline CDR1 and CDR2 sequences are SGHRS and YFSETQ. The germline V and J ends were trimmed by 4 bases and 1 base, with 12 bases remaining between them. The CDR3 loop is CASSTEGSSNQPQHF. CDR3 nucleotide sequence: TGCGCCAGCAGCACGGAGGGGTCCAGCAATCAGCCCCAGCATTTT.

The chain uses TRBV5-1 and TRBJ1-4; the D gene is possibly TRBD1 (5 bases). The CDR3 is made up of 17 amino acids. V lost 4 bases to trimming and J lost 7 bases, with 23 bases between them. CDR1 and CDR2 (germline): SGHRS, YFSETQ. The CDR3 sequence is CASSLNGGVRRVEKLFF. The CDR3 DNA reads TGCGCCAGCAGCCTCAACGGGGGAGTTCGCAGAGTTGAAAAACTGTTTTTT. Variable domain in full (rest from reference TRBV5-1 and TRBJ1-4): KAGVTQTPRYLIKTRGQQVTLSCSPISGHRSVSWYQQTPGQGLQFLFEYFSETQRNKGNFPGRFSGRQFSNSRSEMNVSTLELGDSALYLCASSLNGGVRRVEKLFFGSGTQLSVL.

This chain links TRBV5-6 with TRBJ2-2, with 8 bases lining up with TRBD1. The trim removed 5 bases at V and 4 bases at J, leaving 10 bases unmatched. This CDR3 comprises 16 residues. Germline V CDR1 and CDR2: SGHDT, YYEEEE. CDR3 in DNA: TGTGCCAGCAGAAATCAGGGGGCCGTGAGCACCGGGGAGCTGTTTTTT. Protein product: CASRNQGAVSTGELFF.

In this sample, this clonotype turned up a few times. The rearrangement joins TRBV5-1 to TRBJ2-7; 8 bases line up with TRBD1. The trim removed 4 bases at V and 2 bases at J, leaving 5 bases unmatched. CDR1 SGHRS and CDR2 YFSETQ come from the germline V gene. The CDR3 loop spans 14 amino acids. The CDR3 reads CASSPDRETYEQYF. CDR3 nucleotides: TGCGCCAGCAGCCCGGACAGGGAGACCTACGAGCAGTACTTC.

As for this clonotype: This could be a read error, since a much larger clone is one nucleotide away. This chain links TRBV12-3 or TRBV12-4 with TRBJ1-1, with TRBD1 as a possible D gene (5 bases). The CDR3 contains 11 residues. CDR3 coding DNA: TGTGCCAGCAATTTAGGTGCAGGGGCTTTCTTT. This codes for CASNLGAGAFF.

V usage is TRBV9 and J usage is TRBJ1-6; D not certain. With 2 bases removed from V and 0 bases from J, the gap between germline ends came to 9 bases. The germline V gene has CDR1 SGDLS and CDR2 YYNGEE. The CDR3 contains 16 residues. The CDR3 coding sequence is TGTGCCAGCAGCGTGGACTGGAGCTCCTATAATTCACCCCTCCACTTT. Its translation is CASSVDWSSYNSPLHF.

This clonotype showed up just a few times. CDR3 in amino acids: CASSFQGTSNQPQHF. The CDR3 DNA sequence: TGTGCCAGCAGTTTCCAGGGGACTAGCAATCAGCCCCAGCATTTT. The chain carries TRBV28 and TRBJ1-5; D is perhaps TRBD1 (6 bases). Trimming took off 3 bases at V and 0 bases at J, with 9 bases between the two ends. The CDR3 totals 15 residues. Germline CDR1 reads MDHEN; CDR2 reads SYDVKM.